These 2 T cell receptor beta chains came from one sample sequenced in a study of T cells in Graves' hyperthyroidism and ophthalmopathy. TCR beta CDR3 region amplification was performed from RNA transcripts. HTBI primers were the set used in a first-round RT-PCR of the TCR CDR3. TCRdb used MiXCR to reprocess the multiplex PCR reads, holding one entry per CDR3 protein. The table has fewer than 350,000 distinct CDR3 sequences, around 20% seen once. Sample: blood. Every receptor here comes from a man aged 45-65 years with Graves' ophthalmopathy.

This clonotype was seen at least ten times. The gene calls are TRBV7-2 and TRBJ2-1; D is unclear. This CDR3 is 12 amino acids long. Trimming took 0 bases from V and 10 from J, leaving 7 bases between them. CDR1 SGHTA and CDR2 FQGNSA come from the germline V gene. The CDR3 DNA sequence: TGTGCCAGCAGCTTAGCGGGAAGGGAGCAGTTCTTC. Translating gives CASSLAGREQFF.

There are a few counts of this clonotype. This chain links TRBV29-1 with TRBJ2-7, with D uncertain. In germline, CDR1 is SQVTM, CDR2 ANQGSEA. The CDR3 extends over 12 amino acids. Trimming took off 5 bases at V and 3 bases at J, with 11 bases between the two ends. The CDR3, as DNA: TGCAGCGTTCGGGTCGTAAGCTACGAGCAGTACTTC. It is translated as CSVRVVSYEQYF.